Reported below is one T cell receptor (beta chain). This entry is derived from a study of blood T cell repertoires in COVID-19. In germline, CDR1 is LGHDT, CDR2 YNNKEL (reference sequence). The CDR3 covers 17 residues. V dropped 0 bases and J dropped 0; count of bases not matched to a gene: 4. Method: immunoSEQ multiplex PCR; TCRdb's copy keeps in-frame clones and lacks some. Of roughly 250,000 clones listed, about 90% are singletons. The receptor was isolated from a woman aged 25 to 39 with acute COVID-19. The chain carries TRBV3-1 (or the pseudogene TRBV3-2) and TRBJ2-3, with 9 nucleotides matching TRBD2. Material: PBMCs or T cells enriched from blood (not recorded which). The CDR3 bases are TGTGCCAGCAGCCAAGAGTGGCTAGCGGGGAGCACAGATACGCAGTATTTT. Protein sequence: CASSQEWLAGSTDTQYF.